This TCR beta chain was observed in a study of cytomegalovirus exposure and HLA in healthy donors. Germline values: CDR1 LNHDA, CDR2 SQIVND (reference sequence). The V end was cut by 4 bases, the J end by 3 bases, with 9 bases between. CDR3 length: 13 amino acids. Study results and limitations: Being productive about 87% or about 30% of the time was typical of most TCR beta V segments in an earlier analysis.

The primer mix had 60 Vbeta and 13 Jbeta primers. Here immunoSEQ multiplex PCR was the method, and the copy in TCRdb shows in-frame clones only, minus some. The sample records fewer than 250,000 clones, more than 70% being singletons. In this sample, this clone turned up once. What it binds is not known. Sequenced: PBMCs. This sequence joins TRBV19 and TRBJ1-1; D may be TRBD1 (5 bases). The sequence was collected from a woman aged 40 to 50 in good health and CMV-seronegative. The CDR3 loop is CASSTSGYTEAFF. As DNA, the CDR3 is TGTGCCAGTAGTACCTCAGGGTACACTGAAGCTTTCTTT.